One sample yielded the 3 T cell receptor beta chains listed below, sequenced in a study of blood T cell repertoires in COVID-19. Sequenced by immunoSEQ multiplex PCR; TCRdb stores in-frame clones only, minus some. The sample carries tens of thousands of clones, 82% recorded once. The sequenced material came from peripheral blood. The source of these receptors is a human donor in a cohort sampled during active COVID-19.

CDR3 amino acids: CASSGRGTNTGELFF. The CDR3 DNA sequence: TGCGCCAGCAGTGGGCGGGGGACGAACACCGGGGAGCTGTTTTTT. The V gene is TRBV10-2, the J gene TRBJ2-2, with 7 bases that match TRBD2. Looked up from germline, CDR1 is WSHSY and CDR2 is SAAADI. The CDR3 length is 15 residues. The junction had 2 bases not matched to a gene; V was cut back by 4 bases and J by 0 bases.

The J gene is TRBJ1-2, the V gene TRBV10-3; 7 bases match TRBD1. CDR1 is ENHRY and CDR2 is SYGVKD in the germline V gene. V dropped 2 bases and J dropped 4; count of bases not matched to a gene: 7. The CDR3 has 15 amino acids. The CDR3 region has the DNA TGTGCCATCAGTGAGGGGGGAGCAGGGGGCTATGGCTACACCTTC. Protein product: CAISEGGAGGYGYTF.

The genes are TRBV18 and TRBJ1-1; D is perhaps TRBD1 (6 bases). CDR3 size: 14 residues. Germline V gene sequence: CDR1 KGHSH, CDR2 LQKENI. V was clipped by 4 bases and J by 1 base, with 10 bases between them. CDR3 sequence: CASSLQQGNTEAFF. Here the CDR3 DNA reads TGTGCCAGCTCACTTCAACAGGGGAACACTGAAGCTTTCTTT.